This T cell receptor (beta chain) was recovered during a study of T cell repertoires in cytomegalovirus infection. For the study at large: Public TCR beta signatures indicated both CMV infection and matching HLA type.

A single record per CDR3 protein comes from TCRdb applying MiXCR to the reads. The sample holds hundreds of thousands of distinct CDR3 sequences, roughly 33% seen once. A few counts support this clonotype. Its target is unknown. This CDR3 contains 15 residues. CDR1 and CDR2 from the germline V gene are SGHTA and FQGNSA. V was trimmed by 5 bases and J by 6 bases, leaving 16 bases between them. Study-level findings and limits: Public TCR beta family frequency separated CMV-and-HLA carriers, including in an independent cohort. In two of eight donors, the top clonotype was HLA-C-restricted CMV-specific.

This chain links TRBV7-2 with TRBJ2-2; a weak D match, TRBD2 (7 bases). The material was cultured PBMCs, obtained from culture after CMV antigen stimulation. This receptor was obtained from a human donor in good health (CMV status not recorded). Some clones in this sample may be carry-over from other donors' samples. The DNA of the CDR3 is TGTGCCAGCAGCATAAAGGCCGGGGGGCCCGGGGAGCTGTTTTTT. Translating it yields CASSIKAGGPGELFF.